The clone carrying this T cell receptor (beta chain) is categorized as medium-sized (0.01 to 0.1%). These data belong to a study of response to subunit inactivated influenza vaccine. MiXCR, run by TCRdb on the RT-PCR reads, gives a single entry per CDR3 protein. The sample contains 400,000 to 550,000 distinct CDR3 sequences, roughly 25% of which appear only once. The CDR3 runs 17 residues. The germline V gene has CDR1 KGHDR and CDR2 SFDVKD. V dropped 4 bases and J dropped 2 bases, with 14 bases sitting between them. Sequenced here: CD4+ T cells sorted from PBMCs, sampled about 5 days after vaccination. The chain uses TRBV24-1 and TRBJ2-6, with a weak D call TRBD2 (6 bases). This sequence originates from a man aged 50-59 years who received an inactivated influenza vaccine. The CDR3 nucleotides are TGTGCCACCAGTGACCCTCGGCGGGGTGCTGGGGCCAACGTCCTGACTTTC. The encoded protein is CATSDPRRGAGANVLTF.